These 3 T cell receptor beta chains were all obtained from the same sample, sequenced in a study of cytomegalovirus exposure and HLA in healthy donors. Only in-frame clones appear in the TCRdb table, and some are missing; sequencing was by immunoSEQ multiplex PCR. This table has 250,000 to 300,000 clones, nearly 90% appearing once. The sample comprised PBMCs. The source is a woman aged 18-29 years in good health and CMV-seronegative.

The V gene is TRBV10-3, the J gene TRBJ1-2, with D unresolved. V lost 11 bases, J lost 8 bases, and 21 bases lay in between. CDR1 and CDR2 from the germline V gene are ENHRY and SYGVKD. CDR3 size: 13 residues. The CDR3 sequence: CASRRTAVEGYTF. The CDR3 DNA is TGTGCCTCCCGGAGGACCGCCGTGGAAGGCTACACCTTC.

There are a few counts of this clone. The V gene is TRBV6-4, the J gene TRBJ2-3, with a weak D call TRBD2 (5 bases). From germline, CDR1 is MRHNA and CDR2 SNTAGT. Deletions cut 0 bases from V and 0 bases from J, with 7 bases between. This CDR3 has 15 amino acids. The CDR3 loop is CASSDSRGSTDTQYF. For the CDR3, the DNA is TGTGCCAGCAGTGACTCCCGGGGAAGCACAGATACGCAGTATTTT.

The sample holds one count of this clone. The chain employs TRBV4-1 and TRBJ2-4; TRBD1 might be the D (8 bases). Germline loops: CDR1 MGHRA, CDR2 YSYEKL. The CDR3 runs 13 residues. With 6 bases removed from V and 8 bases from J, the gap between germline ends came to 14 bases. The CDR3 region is CASRKTGGDIQYF. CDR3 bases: TGCGCCAGCAGGAAAACAGGGGGGGACATTCAGTACTTC.